The T cell receptor (beta chain) under discussion was sequenced for a study of Graves' ophthalmopathy and Graves' hyperthyroidism. Whole-study findings and limits: Classification of ophthalmopathy versus stable hyperthyroidism by a 13-signature model yielded around 88% sensitivity and roughly 80% specificity.

Amplification of the TCR beta CDR3 regions used RNA transcripts (as template). The workflow started with a first-round RT-PCR run with HTBI primers and then moved on to a second-round multiplex PCR. TCRdb re-derived calls from the multiplex PCR reads in MiXCR, one entry per CDR3 protein. The sample holds approximately 460,000 distinct CDR3 sequences, roughly an eighth seen once. This clonotype was recorded many times. Its matching antigen is unknown. The CDR3 has 15 residues. CDR1 and CDR2 (germline): MNHNS, SASEGT. Between the trimmed V and J ends, which lost 4 bases and 3 bases, there was a span of 16 bases.

This sequence originates from a woman aged 25 to 39 with Graves' ophthalmopathy. The chain has TRBV6-1 and TRBJ2-7, with a tentative D call TRBD1 (6 bases). Material for sequencing was blood. For the CDR3, the DNA is TGTGCCAGCAGTGGCCAGGGGTCCCTCTACTACGAGCAGTACTTC. Protein sequence: CASSGQGSLYYEQYF.